These T cell receptor beta chains were read from a single sample in a study of identical twins. TCRdb passed the 5' RACE reads through MiXCR, listing each CDR3 protein once. Altogether about 730,000 distinct CDR3 sequences are present, about 20% being singletons, with the ten largest covering 4% to 4.5%. These data also formed part of another study, on T cells expressing NK-cell markers.

Sequences were obtained from PBMCs. The origin of the receptors is a woman aged 18-29 years in good health. The CDR3 runs from the conserved cysteine through the conserved F or W. Each record gives: V gene, CDR3 length, clone size, D gene, J gene, CDR3 DNA, CDR3 protein. The D gene is left open where the match is weak. Clone size appears in some rows only: once, few, many, or a class for an expanded clone.

TRBV12-3/TRBV12-4,11,NA,NA,TRBJ1-2,TGTGCCAGCAGTGGGAGAGATGGCTACACCTTC,CASSGRDGYTF
TRBV20-1,14,NA,NA,TRBJ2-1,TGCAGTGCTAGAGCGCTAGTTGATCGCGTTGAGCAGTTCTTC,CSARALVDRVEQFF
TRBV20-1,15,once,TRBD2,TRBJ2-1,TGCAGTGCGCGGTCTAGCGGGCATTCCTACAATGAGCAGTTCTTC,CSARSSGHSYNEQFF
TRBV15,18,NA,TRBD2,TRBJ2-1,TGTGCCACCAGCAGTCGAGGGAGCGGGGGAGCCAAGGCCGATGAGCAGTTCTTC,CATSSRGSGGAKADEQFF
TRBV20-1,13,many,NA,TRBJ2-7,TGCAGTGGAACCACGGGGGCTCCCTACGAGCAGTACTTC,CSGTTGAPYEQYF
TRBV20-1,14,NA,TRBD2,TRBJ2-7,TGCAGTGCCCTTATAGCGGGGGGGCCGTTCGAGCAGTACTTC,CSALIAGGPFEQYF
TRBV12-5,14,few,TRBD2,TRBJ2-3,TGTGCTAGTGGTCCGGGGGGTAGCACAGATACGCAGTATTTT,CASGPGGSTDTQYF
TRBV6-5,18,NA,TRBD2,TRBJ2-3,TGTGCCAGCAGTTACCTGGTCGGTAGCGGGAGGGTTTCAGATACGCAGTATTTT,CASSYLVGSGRVSDTQYF
TRBV6-2/TRBV6-3,13,many,TRBD1,TRBJ2-1,TGTGCCAGCCGGGACAGGGCCTACAATGAGCAGTTCTTC,CASRDRAYNEQFF
TRBV27,13,many,NA,TRBJ1-2,TGTGCCAGCAGTGCTGAGGGGAGGTATGGCTACACCTTC,CASSAEGRYGYTF
TRBV9,14,many,TRBD2,TRBJ2-7,TGTGCCAGCAGCCTCCGGGACTATTCCTACGAGCAGTACTTC,CASSLRDYSYEQYF
TRBV19,19,few,NA,TRBJ2-2,TGTGCCAGTAGTATTGCCCTTCACCTTCCGAAATCGAACACCGGGGAGCTGTTTTTT,CASSIALHLPKSNTGELFF
TRBV12-3/TRBV12-4,15,few,TRBD2,TRBJ2-3,TGTGCCAGCAGTAGCGGGGGGCGGGGTCCAGATACGCAGTATTTT,CASSSGGRGPDTQYF
TRBV4-3,16,many,NA,TRBJ2-3,TGCGCCAGCAGCTCTTCCGGACGTTCTAGCACAGATACGCAGTATTTT,CASSSSGRSSTDTQYF
TRBV29-1,16,NA,TRBD2,TRBJ2-5,TGCAGCGTTGAAGGGTTAGCGGGAGCGGAGGGAGAGACCCAGTACTTC,CSVEGLAGAEGETQYF
TRBV20-1,14,few,TRBD2,TRBJ2-5,TGCAGTGCCAGAGCGCGGGAGAGGCAAGAGACCCAGTACTTC,CSARARERQETQYF